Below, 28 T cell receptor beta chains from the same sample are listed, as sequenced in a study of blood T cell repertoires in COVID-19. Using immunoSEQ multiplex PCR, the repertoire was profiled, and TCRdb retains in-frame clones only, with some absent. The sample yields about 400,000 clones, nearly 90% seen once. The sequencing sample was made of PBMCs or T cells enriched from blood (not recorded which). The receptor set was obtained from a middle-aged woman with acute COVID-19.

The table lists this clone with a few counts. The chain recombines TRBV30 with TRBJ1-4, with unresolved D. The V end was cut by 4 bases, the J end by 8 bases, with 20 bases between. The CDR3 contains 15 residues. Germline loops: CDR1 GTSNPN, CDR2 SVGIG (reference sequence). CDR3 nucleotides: TGTGCCTGGAATATGTTGGGCAGCACGGGGGAAAAACTGTTTTTT. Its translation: CAWNMLGSTGEKLFF.

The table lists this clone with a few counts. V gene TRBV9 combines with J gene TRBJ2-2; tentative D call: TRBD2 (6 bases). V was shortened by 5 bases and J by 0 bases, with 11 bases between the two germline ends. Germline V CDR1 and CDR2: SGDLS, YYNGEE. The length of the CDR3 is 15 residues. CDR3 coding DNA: TGTGCCAGCAGGGAGGGGCACGCGAACACCGGGGAGCTGTTTTTT. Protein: CASREGHANTGELFF.

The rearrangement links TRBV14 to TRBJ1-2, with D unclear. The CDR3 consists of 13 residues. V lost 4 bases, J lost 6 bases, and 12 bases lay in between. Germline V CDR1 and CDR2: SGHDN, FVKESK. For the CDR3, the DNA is TGTGCCAGCAGCCGATCTGCACTGGATGGCTACACCTTC. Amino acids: CASSRSALDGYTF.

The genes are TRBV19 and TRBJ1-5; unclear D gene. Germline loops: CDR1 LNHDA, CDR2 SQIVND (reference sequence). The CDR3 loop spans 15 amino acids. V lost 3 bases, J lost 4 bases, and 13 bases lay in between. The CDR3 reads CASSMIAEENQPQHF. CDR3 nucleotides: TGTGCCAGTAGTATGATCGCTGAAGAGAATCAGCCCCAGCATTTT.

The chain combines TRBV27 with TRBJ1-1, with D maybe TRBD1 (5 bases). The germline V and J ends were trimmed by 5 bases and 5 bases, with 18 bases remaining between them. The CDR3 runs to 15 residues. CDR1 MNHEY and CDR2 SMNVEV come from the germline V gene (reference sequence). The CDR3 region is CASSTPGGFRTEAFF. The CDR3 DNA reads TGTGCCAGCAGTACCCCCGGGGGATTCCGAACTGAAGCTTTCTTT.

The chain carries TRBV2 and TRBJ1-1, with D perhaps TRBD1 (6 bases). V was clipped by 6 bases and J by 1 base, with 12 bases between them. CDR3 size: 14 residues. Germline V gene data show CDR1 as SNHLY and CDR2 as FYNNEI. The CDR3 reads CASRLTGTNTEAFF. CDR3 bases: TGTGCCAGCAGGCTAACAGGGACGAACACTGAAGCTTTCTTT.

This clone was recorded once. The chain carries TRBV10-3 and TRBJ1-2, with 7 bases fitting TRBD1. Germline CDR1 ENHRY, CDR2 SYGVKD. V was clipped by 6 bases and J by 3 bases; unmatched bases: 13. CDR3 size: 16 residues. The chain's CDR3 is CAISQTKTGDDYGYTF. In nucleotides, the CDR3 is TGTGCCATCAGCCAAACAAAAACAGGGGATGACTATGGCTACACCTTC.

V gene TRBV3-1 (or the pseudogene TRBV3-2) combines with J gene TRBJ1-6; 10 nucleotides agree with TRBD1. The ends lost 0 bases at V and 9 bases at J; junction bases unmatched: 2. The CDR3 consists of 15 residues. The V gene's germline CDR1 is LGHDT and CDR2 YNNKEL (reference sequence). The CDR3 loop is CASSQEGQGTSPLHF. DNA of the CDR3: TGTGCCAGCAGCCAAGAGGGACAGGGGACTTCACCCCTCCACTTT.

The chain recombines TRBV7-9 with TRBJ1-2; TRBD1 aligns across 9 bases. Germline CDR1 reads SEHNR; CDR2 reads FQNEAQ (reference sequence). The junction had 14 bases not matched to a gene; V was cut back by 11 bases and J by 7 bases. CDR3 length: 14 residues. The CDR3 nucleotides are TGTGCCGGACAACAGGGGGCAACTAATACTGGCTACACCTTC. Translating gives CAGQQGATNTGYTF.

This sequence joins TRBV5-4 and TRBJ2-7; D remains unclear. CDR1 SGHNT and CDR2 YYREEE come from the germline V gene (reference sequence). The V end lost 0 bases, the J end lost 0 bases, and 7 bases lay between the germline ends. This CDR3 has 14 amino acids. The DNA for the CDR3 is TGTGCCAGCAGCTTGGGGCCCAGCTCCTACGAGCAGTACTTC. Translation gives CASSLGPSSYEQYF.

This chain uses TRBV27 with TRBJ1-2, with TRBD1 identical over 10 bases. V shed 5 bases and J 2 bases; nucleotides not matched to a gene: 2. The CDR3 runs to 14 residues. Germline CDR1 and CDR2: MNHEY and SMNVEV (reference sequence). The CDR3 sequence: CASSPGQGNYGYTF. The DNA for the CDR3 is TGTGCCAGCAGTCCGGGACAGGGGAACTATGGCTACACCTTC.

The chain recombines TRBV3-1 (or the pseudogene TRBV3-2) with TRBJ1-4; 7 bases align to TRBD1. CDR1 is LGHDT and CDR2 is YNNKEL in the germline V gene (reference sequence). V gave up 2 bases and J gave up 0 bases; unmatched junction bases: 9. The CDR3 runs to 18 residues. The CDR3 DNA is TGTGCCAGCAGCCAATCCCCGGACAGGTACACAACTAATGAAAAACTGTTTTTT. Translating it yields CASSQSPDRYTTNEKLFF.

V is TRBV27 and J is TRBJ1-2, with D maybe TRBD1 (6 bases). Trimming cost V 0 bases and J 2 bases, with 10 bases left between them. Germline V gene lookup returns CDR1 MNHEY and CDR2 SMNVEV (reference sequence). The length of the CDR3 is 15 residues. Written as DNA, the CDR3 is TGTGCCAGCAGTTTATCAGGGGACACAAACTATGGCTACACCTTC. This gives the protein CASSLSGDTNYGYTF.

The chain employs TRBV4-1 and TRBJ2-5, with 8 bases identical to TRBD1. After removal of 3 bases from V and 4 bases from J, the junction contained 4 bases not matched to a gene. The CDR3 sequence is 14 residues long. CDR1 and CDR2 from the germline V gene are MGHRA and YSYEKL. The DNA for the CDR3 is TGCGCCAGCAGCCAGGAAGACAGGGGAGAGACCCAGTACTTC. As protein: CASSQEDRGETQYF.

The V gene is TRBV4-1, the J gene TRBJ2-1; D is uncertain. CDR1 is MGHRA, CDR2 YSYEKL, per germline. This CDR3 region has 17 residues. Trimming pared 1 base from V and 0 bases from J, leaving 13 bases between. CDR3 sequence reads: CASSQVWRPTSYNEQFF. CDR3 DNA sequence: TGCGCCAGCAGCCAAGTATGGCGGCCAACCTCCTACAATGAGCAGTTCTTC.

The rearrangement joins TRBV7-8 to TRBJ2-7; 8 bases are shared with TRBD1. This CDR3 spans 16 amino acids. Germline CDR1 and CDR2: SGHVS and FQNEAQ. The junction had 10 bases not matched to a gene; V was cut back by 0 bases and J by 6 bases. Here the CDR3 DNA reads TGTGCCAGCAGCTTAGCGTTTGCGGACAGGGACCCCGAGCAGTACTTC. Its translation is CASSLAFADRDPEQYF.

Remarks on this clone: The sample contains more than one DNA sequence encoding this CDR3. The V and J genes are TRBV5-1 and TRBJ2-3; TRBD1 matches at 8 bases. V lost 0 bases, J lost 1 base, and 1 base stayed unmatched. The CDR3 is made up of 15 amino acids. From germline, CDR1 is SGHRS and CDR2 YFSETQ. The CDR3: CASSLVGQGTDTQYF. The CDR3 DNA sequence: TGCGCCAGCAGCTTGGTGGGACAGGGCACAGATACGCAGTATTTT.

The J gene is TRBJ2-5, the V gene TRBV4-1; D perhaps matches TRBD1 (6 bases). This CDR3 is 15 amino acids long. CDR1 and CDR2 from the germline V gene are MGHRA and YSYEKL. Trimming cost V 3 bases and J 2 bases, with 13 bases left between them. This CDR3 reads CASSQNSDRQETQYF. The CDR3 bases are TGCGCCAGCAGCCAGAACTCTGACAGGCAAGAGACCCAGTACTTC.

This chain's CDR3 is CASRSPGVGTQYF. The CDR3 region has the DNA TGTGCCAGCAGATCGCCAGGGGTGGGTACGCAGTATTTT. The rearrangement joins TRBV5-5 to TRBJ2-3, with D possibly matching TRBD1 (6 bases). The V end lost 5 bases, the J end lost 8 bases, and 15 bases lay between the germline ends. This CDR3 spans 13 amino acids. Per the germline V gene, CDR1 is SGHKS and CDR2 is YYEKEE (reference sequence).

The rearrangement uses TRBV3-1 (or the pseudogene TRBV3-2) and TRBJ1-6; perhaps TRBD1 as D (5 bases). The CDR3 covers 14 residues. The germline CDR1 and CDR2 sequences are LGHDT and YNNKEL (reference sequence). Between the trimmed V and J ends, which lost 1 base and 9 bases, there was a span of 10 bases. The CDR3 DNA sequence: TGTGCCAGCAGCCAAGGGGGCGCGAGTTCACCCCTCCACTTT. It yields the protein CASSQGGASSPLHF.

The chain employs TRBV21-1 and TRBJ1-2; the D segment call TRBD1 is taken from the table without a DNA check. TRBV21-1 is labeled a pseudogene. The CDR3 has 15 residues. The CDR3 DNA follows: TGTGCCAGCAGCAAAGCGCAGGCTGTCAACTATGGCTACACCTTC. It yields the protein CASSKAQAVNYGYTF.

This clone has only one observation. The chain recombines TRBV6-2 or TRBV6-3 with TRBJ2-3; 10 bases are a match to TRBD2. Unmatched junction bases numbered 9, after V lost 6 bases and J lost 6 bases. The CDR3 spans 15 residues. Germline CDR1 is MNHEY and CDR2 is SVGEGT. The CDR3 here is CASSAERGGRDTQYF. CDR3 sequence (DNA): TGTGCCAGCAGCGCCGAGCGGGGGGGCAGGGATACGCAGTATTTT.

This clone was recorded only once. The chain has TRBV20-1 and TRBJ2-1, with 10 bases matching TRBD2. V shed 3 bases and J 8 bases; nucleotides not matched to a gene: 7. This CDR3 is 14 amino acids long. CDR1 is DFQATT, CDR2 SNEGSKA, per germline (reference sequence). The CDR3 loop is CSASRSGGAYEQFF. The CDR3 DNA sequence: TGCAGTGCTAGTAGGAGCGGGGGGGCCTATGAGCAGTTCTTC.

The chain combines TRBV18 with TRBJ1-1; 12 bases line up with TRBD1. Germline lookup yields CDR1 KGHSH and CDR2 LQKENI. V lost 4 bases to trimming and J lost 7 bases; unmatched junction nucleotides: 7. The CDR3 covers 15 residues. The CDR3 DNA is TGTGCCAGCTCACGCCGGGACAGGGGGCATGGTGAAGCTTTCTTT. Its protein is CASSRRDRGHGEAFF.

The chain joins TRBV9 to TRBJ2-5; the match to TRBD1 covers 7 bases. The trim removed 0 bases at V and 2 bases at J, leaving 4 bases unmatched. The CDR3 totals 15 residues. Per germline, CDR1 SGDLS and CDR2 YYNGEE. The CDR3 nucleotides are TGTGCCAGCAGCGTAGGGGGACAGCAGCAAGAGACCCAGTACTTC. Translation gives CASSVGGQQQETQYF. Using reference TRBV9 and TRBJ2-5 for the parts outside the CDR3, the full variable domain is DSGVTQTPKHLITATGQRVTLRCSPRSGDLSVYWYQQSLDQGLQFLIQYYNGEERAKGNILERFSAQQFPDLHSELNLSSLELGDSALYFCASSVGGQQQETQYFGPGTRLLVL.

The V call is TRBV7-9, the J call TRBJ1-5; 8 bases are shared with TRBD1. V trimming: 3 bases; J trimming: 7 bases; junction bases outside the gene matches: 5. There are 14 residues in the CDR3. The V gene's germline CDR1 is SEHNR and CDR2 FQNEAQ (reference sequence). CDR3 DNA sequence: TGTGCCAGCAGCTTTTCGACAGGGGAACAGCCCCAGCATTTT. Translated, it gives CASSFSTGEQPQHF.

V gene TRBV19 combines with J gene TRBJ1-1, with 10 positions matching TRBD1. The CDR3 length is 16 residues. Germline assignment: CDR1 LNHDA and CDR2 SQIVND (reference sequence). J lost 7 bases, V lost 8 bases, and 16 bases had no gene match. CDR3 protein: CASLKGAGTGDDEAFF. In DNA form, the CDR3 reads TGTGCCAGTTTAAAGGGGGCTGGGACAGGGGATGATGAAGCTTTCTTT.

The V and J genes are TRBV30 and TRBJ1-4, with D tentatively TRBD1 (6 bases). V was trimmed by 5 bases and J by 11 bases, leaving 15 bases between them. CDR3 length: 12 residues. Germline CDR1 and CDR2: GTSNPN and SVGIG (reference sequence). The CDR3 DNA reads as TGTGCCTGGGGCCCTAGGGGGGGCAAACTGTTTTTT. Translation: CAWGPRGGKLFF.